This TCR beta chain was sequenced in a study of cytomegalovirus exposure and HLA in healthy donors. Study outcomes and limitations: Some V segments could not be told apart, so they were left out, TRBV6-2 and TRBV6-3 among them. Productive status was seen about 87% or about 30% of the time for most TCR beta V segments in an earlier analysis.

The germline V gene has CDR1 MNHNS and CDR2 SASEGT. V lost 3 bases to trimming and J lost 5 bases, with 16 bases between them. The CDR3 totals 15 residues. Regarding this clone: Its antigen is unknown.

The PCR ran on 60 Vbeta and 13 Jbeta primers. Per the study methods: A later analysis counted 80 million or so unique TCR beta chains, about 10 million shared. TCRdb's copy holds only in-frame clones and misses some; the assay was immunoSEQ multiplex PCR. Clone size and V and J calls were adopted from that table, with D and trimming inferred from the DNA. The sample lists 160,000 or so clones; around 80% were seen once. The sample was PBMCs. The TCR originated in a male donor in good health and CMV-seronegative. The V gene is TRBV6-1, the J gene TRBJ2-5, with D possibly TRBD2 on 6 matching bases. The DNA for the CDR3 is TGTGCCAGCAGTGATATGGGACTGGGGGAGGAGACCCAGTACTTC. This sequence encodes CASSDMGLGEETQYF.